This TCR beta chain was sequenced during a study of blood T cells in healthy people across ages. Regarding the study as a whole: There was no known CMV status for donors, so expanded clonotype changes were possibly confounded. A roughly linear age-dependent decrease characterized TCR beta diversity per million T cells.

Using a J-beta primer mix together with a sample-barcoded 5' primer, a second PCR was run for about 6 to 12 cycles. In TCRdb, the 5' RACE reads were re-called with MiXCR into one record per CDR3 protein. This table has 550,000 to 700,000 distinct CDR3 sequences, 27% appearing once. At least 6 million PBMCs were isolated per sample. In this sample, this clonotype turned up a few times. What it binds is unknown. The sequence came from a woman in her 70s in good health. The specimen was blood.

The CDR3 bases are TGTACCAGCAGCTCCGGACACACCACGGAAGCTTTCTTT. Amino acids: CTSSSGHTTEAFF. V and J are TRBV7-2 and TRBJ1-1; D perhaps matches TRBD1 (5 bases). V dropped 4 bases and J dropped 8 bases, with 14 bases sitting between them. The CDR3 has 13 residues. In germline, CDR1 is SGHTA, CDR2 FQGNSA.